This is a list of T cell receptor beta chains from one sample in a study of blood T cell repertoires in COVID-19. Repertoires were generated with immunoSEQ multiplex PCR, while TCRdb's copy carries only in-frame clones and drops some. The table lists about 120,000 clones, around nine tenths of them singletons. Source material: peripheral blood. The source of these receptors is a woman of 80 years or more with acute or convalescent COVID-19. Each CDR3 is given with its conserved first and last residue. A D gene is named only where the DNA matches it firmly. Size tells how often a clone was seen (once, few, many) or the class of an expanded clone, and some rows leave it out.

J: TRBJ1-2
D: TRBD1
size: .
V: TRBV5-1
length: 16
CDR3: CASSEGQTIRNYGYTF
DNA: TGCGCCAGCAGCGAGGGACAGACTATTAGGAACTATGGCTACACCTTC

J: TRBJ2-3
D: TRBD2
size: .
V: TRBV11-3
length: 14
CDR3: CASSSGLGGDTQYF
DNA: TGTGCCAGCAGCTCTGGACTAGGAGGAGATACGCAGTATTTT

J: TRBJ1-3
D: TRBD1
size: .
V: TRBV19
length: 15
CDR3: CASSRQGASGNTIYF
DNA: TGTGCCAGTAGCAGACAGGGGGCGTCGGGAAACACCATATATTTT

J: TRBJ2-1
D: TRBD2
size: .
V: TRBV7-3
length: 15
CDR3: CASSTSGGAYNEQFF
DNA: TGTGCCAGCAGCACTAGCGGGGGAGCGTACAATGAGCAGTTCTTC

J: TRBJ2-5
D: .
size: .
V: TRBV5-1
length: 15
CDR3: CASSPRGLAWETQYF
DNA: TGCGCCAGCAGCCCGAGAGGCCTAGCATGGGAGACCCAGTACTTC

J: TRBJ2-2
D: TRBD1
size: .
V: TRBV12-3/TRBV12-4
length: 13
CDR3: CASTDRAAGELFF
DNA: TGTGCCAGCACGGACAGGGCGGCCGGGGAGCTGTTTTTT

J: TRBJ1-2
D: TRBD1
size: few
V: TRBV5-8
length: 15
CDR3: CASRAGTGLSYGYTF
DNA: TGTGCCAGCAGGGCCGGGACAGGGCTAAGTTATGGCTACACCTTC

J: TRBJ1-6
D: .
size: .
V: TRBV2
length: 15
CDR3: CASVGASSYNSPLHF
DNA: TGTGCCAGTGTGGGCGCCAGCTCCTATAATTCACCCCTCCACTTT

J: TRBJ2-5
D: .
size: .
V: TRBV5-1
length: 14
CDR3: CASSFQGTAETQYF
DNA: TGCGCCAGCAGCTTCCAGGGGACGGCGGAGACCCAGTACTTC

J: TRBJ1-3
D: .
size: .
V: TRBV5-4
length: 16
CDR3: CASSLLTADSGNTIYF
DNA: TGTGCCAGCAGCTTGCTGACAGCTGACTCTGGAAACACCATATATTTT

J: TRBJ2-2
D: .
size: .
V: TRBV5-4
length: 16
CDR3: CASSSSSGMTDGELFF
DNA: TGTGCCAGCAGCTCCTCCTCCGGTATGACTGACGGGGAGCTGTTTTTT

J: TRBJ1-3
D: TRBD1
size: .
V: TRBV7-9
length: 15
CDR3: CASSHRGPGGNTIYF
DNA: TGTGCCAGCAGCCACAGGGGTCCGGGAGGAAACACCATATATTTT

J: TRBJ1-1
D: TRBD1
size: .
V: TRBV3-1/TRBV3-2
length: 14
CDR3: CASSGTGALAEAFF
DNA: TGTGCCAGCAGCGGGACAGGGGCGTTGGCTGAAGCTTTCTTT

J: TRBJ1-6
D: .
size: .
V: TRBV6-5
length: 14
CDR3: CASSQGSGNSPLHF
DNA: TGTGCCAGCTCCCAGGGATCGGGCAATTCACCCCTCCACTTT

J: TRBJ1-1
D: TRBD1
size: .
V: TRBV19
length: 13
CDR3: CASNTGVGTEAFF
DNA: TGTGCCAGTAACACAGGGGTAGGTACTGAAGCTTTCTTT

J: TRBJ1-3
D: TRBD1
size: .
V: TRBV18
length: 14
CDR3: CASSPGQAGNTIYF
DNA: TGTGCCAGCTCACCGGGACAGGCTGGAAACACCATATATTTT

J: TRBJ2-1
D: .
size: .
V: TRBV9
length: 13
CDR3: CASSVATGNEQFF
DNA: TGTGCCAGCAGCGTAGCGACTGGGAATGAGCAGTTCTTC

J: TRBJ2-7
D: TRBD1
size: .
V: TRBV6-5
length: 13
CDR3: CASSRDSPYEQYF
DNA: TGTGCCAGCAGCAGGGACAGCCCCTACGAGCAGTACTTC

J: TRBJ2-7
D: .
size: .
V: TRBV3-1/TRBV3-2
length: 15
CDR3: CASSQEFGGSYEQYF
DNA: TGTGCCAGCAGCCAAGAGTTCGGGGGCTCCTACGAGCAGTACTTC

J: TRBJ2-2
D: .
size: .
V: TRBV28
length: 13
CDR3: CASFTTGPGELFF
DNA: TGTGCCAGCTTCACTACAGGGCCCGGGGAGCTGTTTTTT

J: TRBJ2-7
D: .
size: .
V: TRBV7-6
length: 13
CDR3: CAISASWGNEQYF
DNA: TGTGCCATCTCCGCATCATGGGGCAACGAGCAGTACTTC

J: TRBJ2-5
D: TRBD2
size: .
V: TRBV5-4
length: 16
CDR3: CASSFQGISGGETQYF
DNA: TGTGCCAGCAGCTTTCAGGGGATTAGCGGGGGAGAGACCCAGTACTTC

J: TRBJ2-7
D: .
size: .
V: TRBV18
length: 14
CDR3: CASSPQQQGYEQYF
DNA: TGTGCCAGCTCACCTCAGCAACAGGGTTACGAGCAGTACTTC

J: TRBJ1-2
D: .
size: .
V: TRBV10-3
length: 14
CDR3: CAISESEVNYGYTF
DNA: TGTGCCATCAGTGAGTCTGAGGTGAACTATGGCTACACCTTC

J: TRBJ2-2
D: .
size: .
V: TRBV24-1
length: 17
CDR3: CATSGASRGGNTGELFF
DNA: TGTGCCACCAGTGGGGCCTCAAGGGGGGGGAACACCGGGGAGCTGTTTTTT

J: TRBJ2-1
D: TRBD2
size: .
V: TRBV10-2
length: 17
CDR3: CASRTTSGRASHNEQFF
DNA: TGCGCCAGCAGGACAACTAGCGGGAGGGCCAGCCACAATGAGCAGTTCTTC

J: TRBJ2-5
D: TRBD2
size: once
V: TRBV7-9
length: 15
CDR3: CASSLAAGGQETQYF
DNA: TGTGCCAGCAGCTTAGCGGCGGGAGGACAAGAGACCCAGTACTTC